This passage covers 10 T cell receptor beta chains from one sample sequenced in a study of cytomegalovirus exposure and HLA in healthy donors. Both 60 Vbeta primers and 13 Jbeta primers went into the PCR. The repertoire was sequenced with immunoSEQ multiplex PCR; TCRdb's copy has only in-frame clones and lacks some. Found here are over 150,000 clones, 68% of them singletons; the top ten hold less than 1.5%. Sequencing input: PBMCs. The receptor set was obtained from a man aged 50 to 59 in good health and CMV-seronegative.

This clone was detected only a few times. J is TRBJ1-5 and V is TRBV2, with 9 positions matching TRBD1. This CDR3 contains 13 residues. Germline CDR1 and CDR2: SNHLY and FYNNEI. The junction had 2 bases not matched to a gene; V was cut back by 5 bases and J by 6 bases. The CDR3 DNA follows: TGTGCCAGCAGTACAGGGGGCCCTCAGCCCCAGCATTTT. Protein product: CASSTGGPQPQHF.

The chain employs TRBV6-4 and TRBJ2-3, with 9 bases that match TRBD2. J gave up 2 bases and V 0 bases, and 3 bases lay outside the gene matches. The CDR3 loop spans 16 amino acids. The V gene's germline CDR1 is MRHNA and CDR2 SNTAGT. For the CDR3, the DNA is TGTGCCAGCAGTGACTCAGCTAGCGGGGTCACAGATACGCAGTATTTT. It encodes CASSDSASGVTDTQYF.

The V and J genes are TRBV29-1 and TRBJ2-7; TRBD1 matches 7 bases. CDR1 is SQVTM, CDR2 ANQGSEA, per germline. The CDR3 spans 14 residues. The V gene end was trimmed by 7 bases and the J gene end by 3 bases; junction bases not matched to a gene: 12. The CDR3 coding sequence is TGCAGCGCCGTCGGAGACAGGGCCTTCTACGAGCAGTACTTC. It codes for CSAVGDRAFYEQYF.

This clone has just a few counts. CDR3 DNA: TGTGCCAGTAGTATAGTACTTTCCTACGAGCAGTACTTC. Translated, it gives CASSIVLSYEQYF. The chain recombines TRBV19 with TRBJ2-7, with no clear D. Trimming cost V 1 base and J 1 base, with 5 bases left between them. CDR3 length: 13 amino acids. Germline CDR1 and CDR2: LNHDA and SQIVND (reference sequence).

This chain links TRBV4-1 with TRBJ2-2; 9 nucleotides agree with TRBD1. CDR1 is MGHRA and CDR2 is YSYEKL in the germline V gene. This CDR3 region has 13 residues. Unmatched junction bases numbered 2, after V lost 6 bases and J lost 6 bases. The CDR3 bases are TGCGCCAGCAGGGACAGGGGCCCCGGGGAGCTGTTTTTT. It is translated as CASRDRGPGELFF.

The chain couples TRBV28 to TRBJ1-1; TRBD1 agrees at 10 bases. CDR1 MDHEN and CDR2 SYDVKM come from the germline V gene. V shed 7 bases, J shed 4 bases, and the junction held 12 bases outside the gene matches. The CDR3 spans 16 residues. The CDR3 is CASTPRQGARVTEAFF. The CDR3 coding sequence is TGTGCCAGCACCCCTAGACAGGGGGCGAGGGTCACTGAAGCTTTCTTT.

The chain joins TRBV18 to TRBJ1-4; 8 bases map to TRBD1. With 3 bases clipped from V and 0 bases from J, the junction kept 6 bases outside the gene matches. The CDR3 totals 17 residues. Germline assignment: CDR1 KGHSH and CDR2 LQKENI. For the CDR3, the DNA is TGTGCCAGCTCACCGGGACAGGTCACCGCAACTAATGAAAAACTGTTTTTT. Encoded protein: CASSPGQVTATNEKLFF.

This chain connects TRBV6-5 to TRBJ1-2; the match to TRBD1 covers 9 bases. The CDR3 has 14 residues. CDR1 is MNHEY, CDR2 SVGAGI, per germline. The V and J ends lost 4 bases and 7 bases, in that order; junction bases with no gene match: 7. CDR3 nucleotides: TGTGCCAGCAGTTCACACAGGGGGCGAATTGGCTACACCTTC. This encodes CASSSHRGRIGYTF.

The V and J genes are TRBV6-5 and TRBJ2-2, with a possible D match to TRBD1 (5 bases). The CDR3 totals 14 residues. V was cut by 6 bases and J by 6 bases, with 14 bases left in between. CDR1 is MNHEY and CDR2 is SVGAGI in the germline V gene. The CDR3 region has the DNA TGTGCCAGCAGACAGGTTTCCCCGTCCGGGGAGCTGTTTTTT. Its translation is CASRQVSPSGELFF.

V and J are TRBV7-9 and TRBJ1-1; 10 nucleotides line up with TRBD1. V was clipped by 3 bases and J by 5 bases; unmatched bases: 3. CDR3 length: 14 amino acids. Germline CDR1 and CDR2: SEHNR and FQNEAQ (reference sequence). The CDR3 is CASSFRDRGTEAFF. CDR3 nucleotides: TGTGCCAGCAGCTTCCGGGACAGGGGAACTGAAGCTTTCTTT.